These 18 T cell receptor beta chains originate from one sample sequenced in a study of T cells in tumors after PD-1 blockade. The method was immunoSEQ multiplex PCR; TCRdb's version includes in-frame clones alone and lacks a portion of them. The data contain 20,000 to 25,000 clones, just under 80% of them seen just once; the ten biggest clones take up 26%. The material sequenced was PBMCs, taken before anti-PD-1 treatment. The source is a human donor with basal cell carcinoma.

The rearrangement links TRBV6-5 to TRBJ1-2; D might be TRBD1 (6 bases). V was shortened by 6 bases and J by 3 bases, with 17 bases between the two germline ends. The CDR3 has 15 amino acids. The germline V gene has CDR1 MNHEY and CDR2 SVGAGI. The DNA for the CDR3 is TGTGCCAGCAGCCCGACCCGGACAGCCTACTATGGCTACACCTTC. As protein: CASSPTRTAYYGYTF.

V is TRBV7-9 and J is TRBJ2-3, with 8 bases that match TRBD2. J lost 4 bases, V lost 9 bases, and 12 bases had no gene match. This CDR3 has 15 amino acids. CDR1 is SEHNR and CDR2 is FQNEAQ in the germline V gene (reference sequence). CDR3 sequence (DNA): TGTGCCAGTTCCTCGGGGGGGTTCGTGGCAGATACGCAGTATTTT. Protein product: CASSSGGFVADTQYF.

CDR3 sequence reads: CASSRRAPPYEQYF. In DNA form, the CDR3 reads TGTGCCAGTAGTCGGCGGGCCCCTCCCTACGAGCAGTACTTC. The chain carries TRBV19 and TRBJ2-7; possibly TRBD2 for D (5 bases). Between the trimmed V and J ends, which lost 5 bases and 2 bases, there was a span of 13 bases. The CDR3 loop spans 14 amino acids. Germline V CDR1 and CDR2: LNHDA, SQIVND (reference sequence).

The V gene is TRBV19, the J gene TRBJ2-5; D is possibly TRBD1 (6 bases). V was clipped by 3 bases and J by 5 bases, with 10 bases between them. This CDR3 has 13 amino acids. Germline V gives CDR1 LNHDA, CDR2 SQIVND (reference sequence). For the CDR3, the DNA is TGTGCCAGTAGTATTCAGGGGCGGGAGACCCAGTACTTC. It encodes CASSIQGRETQYF.

This CDR3 is CASGSGIAGAYEQYF. CDR3 in DNA: TGTGCCAGCGGTTCCGGAATCGCGGGAGCCTACGAGCAGTACTTC. The chain has TRBV5-4 and TRBJ2-7; 7 bases are shared with TRBD2. V was pared by 7 bases and J by 2 bases, with 12 bases of the junction left unmatched. Germline V gives CDR1 SGHNT, CDR2 YYREEE (reference sequence). This CDR3 comprises 15 residues.

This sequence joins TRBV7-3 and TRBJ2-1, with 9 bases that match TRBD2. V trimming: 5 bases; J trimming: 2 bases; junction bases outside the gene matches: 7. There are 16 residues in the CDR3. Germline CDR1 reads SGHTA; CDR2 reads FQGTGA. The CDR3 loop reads CASSPSGGSTYNEQFF. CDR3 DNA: TGTGCCAGCAGCCCGAGCGGGGGGTCAACCTACAATGAGCAGTTCTTC.

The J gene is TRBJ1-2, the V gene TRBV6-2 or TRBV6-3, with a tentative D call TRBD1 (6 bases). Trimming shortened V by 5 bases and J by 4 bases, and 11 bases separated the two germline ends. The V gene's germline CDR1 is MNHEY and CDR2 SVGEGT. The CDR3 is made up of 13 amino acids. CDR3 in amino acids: CASSVTGSYGYTF. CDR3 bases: TGTGCCAGCAGTGTAACAGGGTCCTATGGCTACACCTTC.

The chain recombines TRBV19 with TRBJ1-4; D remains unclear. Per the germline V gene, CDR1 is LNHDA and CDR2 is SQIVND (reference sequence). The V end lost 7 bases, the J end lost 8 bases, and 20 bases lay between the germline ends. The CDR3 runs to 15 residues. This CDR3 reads CASTTPGNRREKLFF. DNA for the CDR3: TGTGCCAGTACCACCCCCGGGAACCGCAGGGAAAAACTGTTTTTT. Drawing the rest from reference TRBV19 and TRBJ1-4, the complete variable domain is DGGITQSPKYLFRKEGQNVTLSCEQNLNHDAMYWYRQDPGQGLRLIYYSQIVNDFQKGDIAEGYSVSREKKESFPLTVTSAQKNPTAFYLCASTTPGNRREKLFFGSGTQLSVL.

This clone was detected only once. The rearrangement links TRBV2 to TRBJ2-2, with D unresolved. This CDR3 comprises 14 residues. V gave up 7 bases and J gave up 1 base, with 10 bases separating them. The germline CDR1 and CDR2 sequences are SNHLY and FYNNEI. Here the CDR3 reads CASILSVNTGELFF. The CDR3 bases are TGTGCCAGCATTTTATCGGTGAACACCGGGGAGCTGTTTTTT. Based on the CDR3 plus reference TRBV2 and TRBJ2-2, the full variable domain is EPEVTQTPSHQVTQMGQEVILRCVPISNHLYFYWYRQILGQKVEFLVSFYNNEISEKSEIFDDQFSVERPDGSNFTLKIRSTKLEDSAMYFCASILSVNTGELFFGEGSRLTVL.

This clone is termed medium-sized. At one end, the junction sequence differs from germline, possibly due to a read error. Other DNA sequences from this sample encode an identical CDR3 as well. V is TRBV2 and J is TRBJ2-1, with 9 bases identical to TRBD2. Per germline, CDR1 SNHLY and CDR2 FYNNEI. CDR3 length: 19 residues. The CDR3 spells CASCDGWAREGSSYNEQFF. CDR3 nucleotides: TGTGCCAGCTGTGACGGGTGGGCGCGGGAGGGGAGCTCCTACAATGAGCAGTTCTTC.

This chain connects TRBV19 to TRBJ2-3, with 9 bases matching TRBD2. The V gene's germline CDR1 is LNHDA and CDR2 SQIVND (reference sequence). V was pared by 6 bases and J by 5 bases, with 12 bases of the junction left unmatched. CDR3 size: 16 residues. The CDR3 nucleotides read TGTGCCAGTAGGGGGGCGGGACTAGCAGCACGAGATACGCAGTATTTT. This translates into CASRGAGLAARDTQYF.

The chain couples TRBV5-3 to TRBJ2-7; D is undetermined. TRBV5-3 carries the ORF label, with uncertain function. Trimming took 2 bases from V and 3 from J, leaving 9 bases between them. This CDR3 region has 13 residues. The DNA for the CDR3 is TGTGCCAGAAGCTTTAGGCGGTACTACGAGCAGTACTTC. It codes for CARSFRRYYEQYF.

The DNA for the CDR3 is TGTGCCAGCAGGCAATTCGTAAATGAGCAGTTCTTC. Its translation is CASRQFVNEQFF. The V call is TRBV6-5, the J call TRBJ2-1; unclear D gene. The CDR3 extends over 12 amino acids. Deletions cut 6 bases from V and 7 bases from J, with 10 bases between. The V gene's germline CDR1 is MNHEY and CDR2 SVGAGI.

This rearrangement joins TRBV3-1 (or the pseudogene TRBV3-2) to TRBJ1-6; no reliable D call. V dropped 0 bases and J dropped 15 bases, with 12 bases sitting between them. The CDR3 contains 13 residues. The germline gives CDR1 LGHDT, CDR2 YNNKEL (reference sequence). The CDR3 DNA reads TGTGCCAGCAGCCAAGATTTGGCGCGACGCCTCCACTTT. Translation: CASSQDLARRLHF.

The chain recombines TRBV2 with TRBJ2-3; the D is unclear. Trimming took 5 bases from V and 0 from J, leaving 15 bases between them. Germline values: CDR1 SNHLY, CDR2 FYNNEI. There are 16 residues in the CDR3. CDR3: CASSPPYQTSTDTQYF. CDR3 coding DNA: TGTGCCAGCAGTCCGCCTTACCAAACTAGCACAGATACGCAGTATTTT.

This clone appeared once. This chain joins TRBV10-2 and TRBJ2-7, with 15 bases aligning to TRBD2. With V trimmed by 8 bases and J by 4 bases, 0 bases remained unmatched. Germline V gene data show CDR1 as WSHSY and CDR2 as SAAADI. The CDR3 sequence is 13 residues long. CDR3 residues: CASGTSGRYEQYF. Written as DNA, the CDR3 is TGCGCCAGCGGGACTAGCGGGAGGTACGAGCAGTACTTC.

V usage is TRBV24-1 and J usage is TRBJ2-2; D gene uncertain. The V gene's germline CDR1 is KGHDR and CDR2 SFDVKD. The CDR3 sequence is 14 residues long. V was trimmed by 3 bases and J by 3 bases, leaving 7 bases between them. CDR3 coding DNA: TGTGCCACCAGTGATCCCGCGGACACCGGGGAGCTGTTTTTT. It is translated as CATSDPADTGELFF.

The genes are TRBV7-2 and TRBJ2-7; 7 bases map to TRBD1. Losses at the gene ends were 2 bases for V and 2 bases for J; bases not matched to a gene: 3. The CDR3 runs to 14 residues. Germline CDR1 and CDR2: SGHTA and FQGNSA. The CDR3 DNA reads TGTGCCAGCAGCTTACCAGGGGGTACCTACGAGCAGTACTTC. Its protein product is CASSLPGGTYEQYF.